One T cell receptor (beta chain) is described in this entry. Its antigen is not known. This CDR3 contains 18 residues. Germline V gene sequence: CDR1 SGHDT, CDR2 YYEEEE. V was pared by 4 bases and J by 0 bases, with 14 bases of the junction left unmatched. The entry originates in a study of pediatric ulcerative colitis. The survey-level immunoSEQ assay was used. This table comes from immunoSEQ multiplex PCR, and its TCRdb copy is limited to in-frame clones, with some not included. The sample has around 68,000 clones, 70% to 85% seen once. General study results and limits: A couple of rectal clonotypes were found only in ulcerative colitis patients, all of them.

The clonotype originates from a boy aged 5-17 years with moderate ulcerative colitis. Sequencing was performed on blood. The genes are TRBV5-6 and TRBJ2-3; 7 bases fit TRBD2. The CDR3 coding sequence is TGTGCCAGCAGCGCAACTCGGCTAGCGGTGTCTAGCACAGATACGCAGTATTTT. Translation: CASSATRLAVSSTDTQYF.